This T cell receptor beta chain stems from a study of control samples from healthy donors and cancer patients. Assay: immunoSEQ multiplex PCR; the TCRdb copy retains only in-frame clones and omits some. Of roughly 150,000 clones listed, about 90% were seen once; the top ten hold 1.5% to 2%. The CDR3 has 15 amino acids. Germline-derived CDR1 and CDR2 are MNHEY and SMNVEV (reference sequence). Trimming took 8 bases from V and 2 from J; bases not matched to a gene: 8. This sequence was found in a man between 18 and 29 years old in good health. The sample was blood. The V call is TRBV27, the J call TRBJ2-7; 11 bases align to TRBD1. CDR3 amino acids: CASRDRGGSPYEQYF. In DNA, the CDR3 is TGTGCCAGCCGGGACAGGGGGGGATCCCCCTACGAGCAGTACTTC.